The next 11 T cell receptor beta chains were all read from a single sample in a study of vaccination effects on CD4 cells after COVID-19 (dated by TCRdb to between 2021 and 2024). The antigens these receptors bind are not known. In the ViraFEST assay, PBMC were stimulated with viral peptide pools, and TCR sequencing was then used to find antigen-specific CD4+ T cell clonotypes based on their expansion. After approximately 11 days of culture, CD4+ T cells were isolated with the EasySep CD4+ T cell isolation kit. The absence of prior SARS-CoV-2 infection in healthy vaccine recipients was confirmed by negative nucleocapsid antibodies before and after vaccination. To prepare the library, the immunoSEQ multiplex PCR assay was applied. TCRdb's version of the immuneACCESS table is confined to in-frame rearrangements and falls short of the full clone set. An unresolved V gene accounts for under half of the shortfall where checked; the remainder is of unknown origin. For this sample the table gives 60,000 to 65,000 clones, of which 60% to 80% were detected only once. The top ten hold 3.7% of the sample.

This specimen was CD4+ T cells from PBMCs cultured with HCoV-OC43 spike peptides, taken before COVID-19 vaccination. This specimen's cell subset or site label, interpreted: HCoV-OC43 spike overlapping peptide pool stimulation. Receptors were obtained from a human donor who received a COVID-19 vaccine.

This clone was seen a handful of times. The gene calls are TRBV5-1 and TRBJ1-2, with a tentative D call TRBD1 (5 bases). The germline gives CDR1 SGHRS, CDR2 YFSETQ. V lost 4 bases to trimming and J lost 4 bases, with 11 bases between them. This CDR3 region has 13 residues. Here the CDR3 DNA reads TGCGCCAGCAGCGTAGGGGCGAGCTATGGCTACACCTTC. This gives the protein CASSVGASYGYTF.

The CDR3 spells CALTGGTEAFF. CDR3 bases: TGTGCACTTACAGGGGGCACTGAAGCTTTCTTT. V and J are TRBV28 and TRBJ1-1, with TRBD1 identical over 8 bases. The CDR3 is 11 residues long. Germline V CDR1 and CDR2: MDHEN, SYDVKM.

This chain links TRBV24-1 with TRBJ2-2, with D possibly being TRBD2 (6 bases). CDR1 and CDR2 from the germline V gene are KGHDR and SFDVKD. CDR3 length: 16 amino acids. Trimming pared 1 base from V and 6 bases from J, leaving 14 bases between. In DNA, the CDR3 is TGTGCCACCAGTGATTTCGGGGGACGGGGGTCCGGGGAGCTGTTTTTT. Encoded protein: CATSDFGGRGSGELFF.

V is TRBV6-6 and J is TRBJ1-2, with TRBD1 matching 9 bases. V lost 6 bases, J lost 4 bases, and 6 bases stayed unmatched. The CDR3 sequence is 14 residues long. Germline V gene lookup returns CDR1 MNHNY and CDR2 SVGAGI (reference sequence). CDR3 in amino acids: CASRPGQGSYGYTF. CDR3 bases: TGTGCCAGCAGACCCGGACAGGGGTCCTATGGCTACACCTTC.

This chain joins TRBV4-1 and TRBJ2-1; a weak D match, TRBD1 (7 bases). V lost 3 bases and J 8 bases, leaving 23 bases between the germline ends. This CDR3 comprises 17 residues. Germline CDR1 and CDR2: MGHRA and YSYEKL. In nucleotides, the CDR3 is TGCGCCAGCAGCCACCCAGGGGGTAGCGGTGGGTTCTATGAGCAGTTCTTC. Amino acid sequence: CASSHPGGSGGFYEQFF.

This clone was seen only a few times. The rearrangement links TRBV14 to TRBJ1-1, with D unclear. Deletions cut 4 bases from V and 0 bases from J, with 9 bases between. The CDR3 is made up of 14 amino acids. The germline V gene encodes CDR1 SGHDN and CDR2 FVKESK. The CDR3 loop reads CASSLGSLNTEAFF. The CDR3 DNA sequence: TGTGCCAGCAGCCTAGGGAGTTTGAACACTGAAGCTTTCTTT.

In this sample, this clone turned up a few times. V usage is TRBV9 and J usage is TRBJ1-5; 8 nucleotides agree with TRBD1. V lost 3 bases, J lost 4 bases, and 6 bases stayed unmatched. CDR1 is SGDLS and CDR2 is YYNGEE in the germline V gene. The CDR3 has 15 residues. The CDR3 loop is CASSATGAANQPQHF. The DNA of the CDR3 is TGTGCCAGCAGCGCGACAGGGGCCGCTAATCAGCCCCAGCATTTT.

A few counts support this clone. The chain carries TRBV3-1 (or the pseudogene TRBV3-2) and TRBJ1-1; D call uncertain. This CDR3 has 16 amino acids. Germline loops: CDR1 LGHDT, CDR2 YNNKEL (reference sequence). Deletions cut 0 bases from V and 1 base from J, with 12 bases between. The CDR3 is CASSQDALQTNTEAFF. CDR3 sequence (DNA): TGTGCCAGCAGCCAAGATGCTCTCCAGACGAACACTGAAGCTTTCTTT.

This chain connects TRBV4-3 to TRBJ1-2; TRBD1 matches 10 bases. Looked up from germline, CDR1 is LGHNA and CDR2 is YSLEER. The trim removed 2 bases at V and 7 bases at J, leaving 7 bases unmatched. The length of the CDR3 is 15 residues. The CDR3, as DNA: TGCGCCAGCAGCCAAAGCTCCGGGACAGGGGTTGGCTACACCTTC. This translates into CASSQSSGTGVGYTF.

This chain joins TRBV7-2 and TRBJ2-7; 9 bases match TRBD2. V was clipped by 1 base and J by 3 bases; unmatched bases: 4. Germline-derived CDR1 and CDR2 are SGHTA and FQGNSA. The CDR3 length is 15 residues. CDR3 protein: CASSLVASGVYEQYV. CDR3 coding DNA: TGTGCCAGCAGCTTAGTAGCTAGCGGGGTCTACGAGCAGTACGTC.

The gene calls are TRBV29-1 and TRBJ1-5; no firm D call. The V gene lost 5 bases and the J gene lost 1 base, with 6 bases spanning the gap. Germline loops: CDR1 SQVTM, CDR2 ANQGSEA. This CDR3 region has 12 residues. The CDR3 spells CSVLESNQPQHF. For the CDR3, the DNA is TGCAGCGTTCTGGAAAGCAATCAGCCCCAGCATTTT.